Shown below are 23 T cell receptor beta chains from a single sample sequenced in a study of a mutant IDH1 vaccine in newly diagnosed glioma. This sample's time point: baseline, week 1 (first vaccination visit). Noted treatment: pre-vaccination baseline after standard-of-care therapy. The assay was immunoSEQ multiplex PCR, and TCRdb's table has in-frame clones only and misses some. The sample consists of 92,000 or so clones, over 70% of them appearing once. The material sequenced was PBMCs, taken from a glioma patient treated with radiotherapy, temozolomide or both. These TCRs come from a middle-aged man with glioma. Some clones in this sample may be carry-over from other donors' samples.

This clone has just one count. The rearrangement joins TRBV6-1 to TRBJ2-7; TRBD1 is a possible D gene (6 bases). Between the trimmed V and J ends, which lost 5 bases and 6 bases, there was a span of 17 bases. Germline CDR1 MNHNS, CDR2 SASEGT. The CDR3 covers 14 residues. This chain's CDR3 is CASSPATGTGEQYF. CDR3 in DNA: TGTGCCAGCAGTCCTGCGACAGGAACGGGCGAGCAGTACTTC.

V is TRBV5-1 and J is TRBJ2-7, with D perhaps TRBD2 (6 bases). CDR1 and CDR2 (germline): SGHRS, YFSETQ. Trimming pared 4 bases from V and 6 bases from J, leaving 32 bases between. This CDR3 contains 19 residues. CDR3 sequence (DNA): TGCGCCAGCAGCAACCCCGTCTTGGGTGTGGGGCTGCGGGGTGGCGAGCAGTACTTC. It yields the protein CASSNPVLGVGLRGGEQYF.

In this sample, this clone turned up once. The V call is TRBV5-1, the J call TRBJ2-7; D is possibly TRBD2 (7 bases). Germline CDR1 and CDR2: SGHRS and YFSETQ. Trimming removed 0 bases at V and 2 bases at J, with 15 bases between. This CDR3 comprises 16 residues. The DNA of the CDR3 is TGCGCCAGCAGCTTGGCAGGCGGGGGACAAACCTACGAGCAGTACTTC. It is translated as CASSLAGGGQTYEQYF.

This clone was counted a single time. The chain has TRBV9 and TRBJ2-7, with D perhaps assigned TRBD1 or TRBD2 (5 bases each). The germline V gene encodes CDR1 SGDLS and CDR2 YYNGEE. Trimming stripped 3 bases from V and 0 bases from J, with 10 bases between. The CDR3 has 14 residues. CDR3: CASSAGPSSYEQYF. CDR3 nucleotides: TGTGCCAGCAGCGCGGGACCAAGCTCCTACGAGCAGTACTTC.

The rearrangement joins TRBV2 to TRBJ1-2; D is unresolved. The V end was cut by 6 bases, the J end by 4 bases, with 6 bases between. The CDR3 runs to 11 residues. Germline V lookup: CDR1 SNHLY, CDR2 FYNNEI. CDR3 nucleotide sequence: TGTGCCAGCAGCGCCGGCTATGGCTACACCTTC. Its translation: CASSAGYGYTF.

The chain uses TRBV5-6 and TRBJ1-4; D remains ambiguous. Germline V lookup: CDR1 SGHDT, CDR2 YYEEEE. V was trimmed by 4 bases and J by 4 bases, leaving 11 bases between them. This CDR3 is built from 14 residues. Written as DNA, the CDR3 is TGTGCCAGCAGCCTCCAGGAGATTAATGAAAAACTGTTTTTT. Its translation: CASSLQEINEKLFF.

CDR3 DNA: TGTGCCAGCAGCTATACCGGGACAGGGCCCCAGTACTTC. Translating it yields CASSYTGTGPQYF. V usage is TRBV5-8 and J usage is TRBJ2-7; TRBD1 matches at 9 bases. The CDR3 length is 13 residues. The germline gives CDR1 SGHTS, CDR2 YDEGEE. V lost 3 bases, J lost 10 bases, and 8 bases stayed unmatched.

V usage is TRBV30 and J usage is TRBJ2-2; D gene uncertain. The CDR3 length is 14 residues. V dropped 1 base and J dropped 2 bases, with 8 bases sitting between them. Germline lookup yields CDR1 GTSNPN and CDR2 SVGIG (reference sequence). The CDR3 nucleotides read TGTGCCTGGAGTGAGCTAACAAACACCGGGGAGCTGTTTTTT. Its translation is CAWSELTNTGELFF.

This chain joins TRBV2 and TRBJ1-5, with D unclear. CDR1 and CDR2 from the germline V gene are SNHLY and FYNNEI. V was pared by 4 bases and J by 5 bases, with 6 bases between. CDR3 length: 12 residues. The CDR3 nucleotides read TGTGCCAGCAGTGCAGACTATCAGCCCCAGCATTTT. Translating gives CASSADYQPQHF.

The V and J genes are TRBV6-5 and TRBJ1-4; 7 positions agree with TRBD1. J lost 4 bases, V lost 2 bases, and 4 bases had no gene match. From germline, CDR1 is MNHEY and CDR2 SVGAGI. The CDR3 contains 15 residues. Here the CDR3 DNA reads TGTGCCAGCAGTTACGACGGGACAGTTAATGAAAAACTGTTTTTT. Translating it yields CASSYDGTVNEKLFF.

This clone was seen just once. This rearrangement joins TRBV5-1 to TRBJ1-4; D uncertain. Trimming pared 4 bases from V and 0 bases from J, leaving 7 bases between. This CDR3 comprises 14 residues. The germline V gene encodes CDR1 SGHRS and CDR2 YFSETQ. The CDR3 nucleotides are TGCGCCAGCAGCGAGCGGACAACTAATGAAAAACTGTTTTTT. It specifies CASSERTTNEKLFF.

A few counts support this clone. The V call is TRBV6-1, the J call TRBJ1-1; D call uncertain. CDR3 length equals 14 residues. Germline CDR1 MNHNS, CDR2 SASEGT. Trimming took off 8 bases at V and 1 base at J, with 14 bases between the two ends. CDR3 nucleotides: TGTGCCAGCTCTGGAGATGCCCGGAACACTGAAGCTTTCTTT. Protein sequence: CASSGDARNTEAFF.

This chain uses TRBV5-6 with TRBJ2-7; 8 bases agree with TRBD1. The trim removed 4 bases at V and 6 bases at J, leaving 3 bases unmatched. Germline lookup yields CDR1 SGHDT and CDR2 YYEEEE. This CDR3 has 12 residues. The CDR3 region is CASSPGQGEQYF. The DNA for the CDR3 is TGTGCCAGCAGCCCAGGACAGGGCGAGCAGTACTTC.

This rearrangement joins TRBV4-1 to TRBJ2-7, with 14 bases aligning to TRBD2. In germline, CDR1 is MGHRA, CDR2 YSYEKL. The CDR3 extends over 18 amino acids. Trimming cost V 1 base and J 0 bases; bases outside gene matches: 5. Here the CDR3 DNA reads TGCGCCAGCAGCCAAGGACTAGCGGGGGGGCCTTCCTCCTACGAGCAGTACTTC. This sequence encodes CASSQGLAGGPSSYEQYF.

The chain joins TRBV2 to TRBJ1-1; the D is unclear. Looked up from germline, CDR1 is SNHLY and CDR2 is FYNNEI. V was clipped by 0 bases and J by 0 bases, with 8 bases between them. This CDR3 spans 15 amino acids. CDR3 amino acids: CASSEAAAMNTEAFF. For the CDR3, the DNA is TGTGCCAGCAGTGAAGCGGCAGCAATGAACACTGAAGCTTTCTTT.

This rearrangement joins TRBV6-4 to TRBJ1-6; D ambiguous. Germline CDR1 is MRHNA and CDR2 is SNTAGT. CDR3 size: 13 residues. V lost 4 bases and J lost 10, with 11 bases in between. The CDR3 loop reads CASSAYGESPLHF. The DNA for the CDR3 is TGTGCCAGCAGTGCCTATGGGGAATCACCCCTCCACTTT.

This chain joins TRBV5-1 and TRBJ2-2, with D hard to call. The CDR3 covers 14 residues. Looked up from germline, CDR1 is SGHRS and CDR2 is YFSETQ. V lost 4 bases, J lost 7 bases, and 14 bases lay in between. CDR3 bases: TGCGCCAGCAGCCTCGACATGGGCCACGGGGAGCTGTTTTTT. Its protein is CASSLDMGHGELFF. The variable domain in full, with the rest retrieved from reference TRBV5-1 and TRBJ2-2, is KAGVTQTPRYLIKTRGQQVTLSCSPISGHRSVSWYQQTPGQGLQFLFEYFSETQRNKGNFPGRFSGRQFSNSRSEMNVSTLELGDSALYLCASSLDMGHGELFFGEGSRLTVL.

The chain uses TRBV5-1 and TRBJ2-1; D remains unclear. This CDR3 contains 14 residues. V was cut by 7 bases and J by 6 bases, with 17 bases left in between. The germline CDR1 and CDR2 sequences are SGHRS and YFSETQ. The CDR3 bases are TGCGCCAGCGGCGACACCCGGGCTTCCAATGAGCAGTTCTTC. Its protein is CASGDTRASNEQFF. The full variable domain, completed using reference TRBV5-1 and TRBJ2-1, is KAGVTQTPRYLIKTRGQQVTLSCSPISGHRSVSWYQQTPGQGLQFLFEYFSETQRNKGNFPGRFSGRQFSNSRSEMNVSTLELGDSALYLCASGDTRASNEQFFGPGTRLTVL.

This sequence joins TRBV7-9 and TRBJ1-6; no clear D gene. Germline CDR1 SEHNR, CDR2 FQNEAQ (reference sequence). Trimming took off 0 bases at V and 7 bases at J, with 7 bases between the two ends. This CDR3 comprises 14 residues. CDR3 residues: CASSLAVVNSPLHF. Here the CDR3 DNA reads TGTGCCAGCAGCTTAGCAGTTGTCAATTCACCCCTCCACTTT.

This sequence joins TRBV6-6 and TRBJ1-5; TRBD1 might be the D (6 bases). CDR3 length: 15 residues. CDR1 and CDR2 (germline): MNHNY, SVGAGI (reference sequence). Trimming took off 5 bases at V and 4 bases at J, with 15 bases between the two ends. The CDR3 reads CASSPFTGTNQPQHF. The CDR3 coding sequence is TGTGCCAGCAGTCCGTTTACAGGGACTAATCAGCCCCAGCATTTT.

V is TRBV2 and J is TRBJ1-1; unclear D gene. Germline lookup yields CDR1 SNHLY and CDR2 FYNNEI. This CDR3 is 14 amino acids long. With 8 bases removed from V and 0 bases from J, the gap between germline ends came to 13 bases. Here the CDR3 reads CASGKGLMNTEAFF. Here the CDR3 DNA reads TGTGCCAGCGGGAAAGGGCTAATGAACACTGAAGCTTTCTTT.

The chain couples TRBV29-1 to TRBJ1-2, with 10 positions matching TRBD1. The CDR3 loop spans 14 amino acids. Trimming cost V 4 bases and J 5 bases; bases outside gene matches: 7. Per germline, CDR1 SQVTM and CDR2 ANQGSEA. CDR3 sequence (DNA): TGCAGCGTTGTTGGGGACAGGGGAAGTTATGGCTACACCTTC. Its protein is CSVVGDRGSYGYTF.

The chain has TRBV4-1 and TRBJ1-6; D may be TRBD1 (6 bases). V lost 1 base to trimming and J lost 5 bases, with 18 bases between them. The CDR3 has 18 residues. Germline CDR1 is MGHRA and CDR2 is YSYEKL. The CDR3 sequence is CASSQGEGGFGDNSPLHF. Here the CDR3 DNA reads TGCGCCAGCAGCCAAGGCGAGGGGGGGTTTGGGGATAATTCACCCCTCCACTTT.